These 28 T cell receptor beta chains were all obtained from the same sample, sequenced in a study of beta chain features in type 1 diabetes. Expressed TCRB transcripts were sequenced because the isolated RNA had all been reverse transcribed beforehand. Libraries were prepared by immunoSEQ multiplex PCR; TCRdb keeps only in-frame clonotypes and omits some of them. The profile covers under 900,000 clones, with roughly a sixth appearing a single time and around 0.02% taken by the ten largest. Material: naive CD4+ T cells from blood. These TCRs come from a woman in her late teens or twenties in good health.

The chain joins TRBV9 to TRBJ2-5; 7 bases are shared with TRBD2. From germline, CDR1 is SGDLS and CDR2 YYNGEE. The CDR3 is 16 amino acids. V lost 3 bases and J lost 5; bases outside the gene matches: 13. Here the CDR3 reads CASSESGGRARETQYF. CDR3 coding DNA: TGTGCCAGCAGCGAGAGCGGAGGGAGGGCCAGGGAGACCCAGTACTTC.

This chain uses TRBV20-1 with TRBJ2-3; D call uncertain. V was cut by 8 bases and J by 4 bases, with 10 bases left in between. Looked up from germline, CDR1 is DFQATT and CDR2 is SNEGSKA (reference sequence). CDR3 length equals 11 residues. The CDR3, as DNA: TGCAGTCCCAGACCCCCAGATACGCAGTATTTT. It is translated as CSPRPPDTQYF.

This clone was counted between two and nine times. The gene calls are TRBV7-6 and TRBJ2-5; no definite D call. Trimming left V 0 bases short and J 5 bases short, with 7 bases between. Per the germline V gene, CDR1 is SGHVS and CDR2 is FNYEAQ. CDR3 length equals 13 residues. CDR3 nucleotides: TGTGCCAGCAGCTTAGCGCATAAGGAGACCCAGTACTTC. Its translation is CASSLAHKETQYF.

The chain joins TRBV5-1 to TRBJ2-2, with TRBD1 as a possible D gene (6 bases). The CDR3 sequence is 14 residues long. Trimming removed 1 base from V and 4 bases from J, with 8 bases in between. Germline values: CDR1 SGHRS, CDR2 YFSETQ. The CDR3 sequence is CASSLTGITGELFF. For the CDR3, the DNA is TGCGCCAGCAGCTTGACAGGGATCACCGGGGAGCTGTTTTTT.

The V and J genes are TRBV19 and TRBJ1-2; 9 nucleotides line up with TRBD1. This CDR3 region has 14 residues. J lost 6 bases, V lost 6 bases, and 8 bases had no gene match. Germline CDR1 LNHDA, CDR2 SQIVND (reference sequence). CDR3 sequence (DNA): TGTGCCAGTAGCCAAGAGGACAGGGGCCATGGCTACACCTTC. Translation gives CASSQEDRGHGYTF.

This clone was seen more than once but under ten times. The V gene is TRBV28, the J gene TRBJ2-3, with TRBD2 matching 10 bases. Trimming at V came to 5 bases and at J to 6 bases, leaving 20 bases not matched to a gene. The CDR3 sequence is 19 residues long. Per the germline V gene, CDR1 is MDHEN and CDR2 is SYDVKM. The CDR3 sequence: CASSRTSSGRPSLGDTQYF. The CDR3 bases are TGTGCCAGCAGTCGAACTAGTAGCGGGAGGCCCTCCCTCGGGGATACGCAGTATTTT.

This sequence joins TRBV6-5 and TRBJ1-2; 7 bases are shared with TRBD1. The germline CDR1 and CDR2 sequences are MNHEY and SVGAGI. The CDR3 has 14 residues. V lost 6 bases to trimming and J lost 8 bases; unmatched junction nucleotides: 12. CDR3 region: CASRQTHRGWGYTF. CDR3 in DNA: TGTGCCAGCAGGCAGACACACAGGGGCTGGGGCTACACCTTC.

This chain uses TRBV7-6 with TRBJ2-2; 11 nucleotides align to TRBD2. CDR1 SGHVS and CDR2 FNYEAQ come from the germline V gene. The trim removed 7 bases at V and 6 bases at J, leaving 7 bases unmatched. The CDR3 runs 15 residues. The CDR3 sequence is CASTLLAGVAGELFF. CDR3 DNA: TGTGCCAGCACCCTACTAGCGGGAGTGGCCGGGGAGCTGTTTTTT.

This clone was counted between two and nine times. The rearrangement uses TRBV5-4 and TRBJ2-3; 14 bases are a match to TRBD2. Germline V gene sequence: CDR1 SGHNT, CDR2 YYREEE (reference sequence). Germline trimming cut 0 bases from V and 3 bases from J; bases unmatched to any gene: 3. The CDR3 runs to 17 residues. Here the CDR3 reads CASSLGGTSGSTDTQYF. The CDR3, as DNA: TGTGCCAGCAGCTTGGGCGGGACTAGCGGGAGTACAGATACGCAGTATTTT.

The CDR3 DNA reads TGCAGCGTTGATAGAAGAGCGGAACACAATGAGCAGTTCTTC. It translates to CSVDRRAEHNEQFF. V usage is TRBV29-1 and J usage is TRBJ2-1, with D tentatively TRBD2 (5 bases). The CDR3 extends over 14 amino acids. The V end was cut by 3 bases, the J end by 5 bases, with 14 bases between. Looked up from germline, CDR1 is SQVTM and CDR2 is ANQGSEA.

The chain combines TRBV6-6 with TRBJ2-1; D is undetermined. Trimming shortened V by 0 bases and J by 12 bases, and 9 bases separated the two germline ends. The CDR3 runs 12 residues. Germline loops: CDR1 MNHNY, CDR2 SVGAGI (reference sequence). The CDR3: CASSYSMRRQFF. For the CDR3, the DNA is TGTGCCAGCAGTTACTCGATGCGACGGCAGTTCTTC.

There are a few counts of this clone. The chain has TRBV9 and TRBJ1-1, with no clear D. V lost 2 bases and J lost 0, with 11 bases in between. Per the germline V gene, CDR1 is SGDLS and CDR2 is YYNGEE. The CDR3 is 15 residues long. CDR3 region: CASSVTGYMNTEAFF. The DNA of the CDR3 is TGTGCCAGCAGCGTGACCGGATACATGAACACTGAAGCTTTCTTT.

This clone was seen more than once but under ten times. V gene TRBV28 combines with J gene TRBJ2-1, with 8 bases fitting TRBD1. The trim removed 4 bases at V and 6 bases at J, leaving 5 bases unmatched. Germline CDR1 is MDHEN and CDR2 is SYDVKM. The CDR3 sequence is 14 residues long. The chain's CDR3 is CASSWGQALNEQFF. Here the CDR3 DNA reads TGTGCCAGCAGTTGGGGACAGGCCCTCAATGAGCAGTTCTTC.

The chain employs TRBV7-9 and TRBJ2-5, with 13 bases aligning to TRBD2. The tail of the sequence fits TRBJ2-7 better, so the J call may be wrong. This CDR3 has 16 residues. Germline loops: CDR1 SEHNR, CDR2 FQNEAQ (reference sequence). This CDR3 is CASSLGLAGVAYEQYF. CDR3 DNA sequence: TGTGCCAGCAGCCTCGGACTAGCGGGAGTCGCCTACGAGCAGTACTTC.

This clone was seen more than once but under ten times. The chain joins TRBV5-6 to TRBJ1-3; no firm D call. Trimming stripped 3 bases from V and 4 bases from J, with 11 bases between. There are 14 residues in the CDR3. Germline V gives CDR1 SGHDT, CDR2 YYEEEE. Written as DNA, the CDR3 is TGTGCCAGCAGCTCCCCGGACCTCGGAAACACCATATATTTT. It is translated as CASSSPDLGNTIYF.

This chain links TRBV2 with TRBJ2-5, with 10 positions matching TRBD2. The germline V gene encodes CDR1 SNHLY and CDR2 FYNNEI. The CDR3 consists of 16 residues. The junction had 13 bases not matched to a gene; V was cut back by 7 bases and J by 5 bases. DNA for the CDR3: TGTGCCAGCAATTTACTAGCGGGGCAGTTCGGCGAGACCCAGTACTTC. Protein: CASNLLAGQFGETQYF.

This clone was counted between two and nine times. The gene calls are TRBV5-1 and TRBJ2-1; TRBD1 agrees at 7 bases. CDR3 size: 15 residues. Germline V gives CDR1 SGHRS, CDR2 YFSETQ. Losses at the gene ends were 3 bases for V and 4 bases for J; bases not matched to a gene: 7. As DNA, the CDR3 is TGCGCCAGCAGCTCAGTGGTCAGGGGGTACAATGAGCAGTTCTTC. Its protein is CASSSVVRGYNEQFF.

The gene calls are TRBV5-1 and TRBJ2-5; TRBD2 matches 9 bases. V trimming: 3 bases; J trimming: 13 bases; junction bases outside the gene matches: 13. Germline loops: CDR1 SGHRS, CDR2 YFSETQ. This CDR3 contains 14 residues. CDR3 protein: CASSSNSGSGEVYF. CDR3 coding DNA: TGCGCCAGCAGCTCCAATAGCGGGAGCGGAGAGGTGTACTTC.

This clone was seen only a few times. V usage is TRBV10-3 and J usage is TRBJ2-7; D remains unclear. CDR1 and CDR2 from the germline V gene are ENHRY and SYGVKD. V was trimmed by 0 bases and J by 0 bases, leaving 6 bases between them. The CDR3 runs to 14 residues. CDR3 bases: TGTGCCATCAGTGAGTCGTTGTCCTCCTACGAGCAGTACTTC. Translating gives CAISESLSSYEQYF.

This chain links TRBV7-9 with TRBJ1-2; TRBD1 aligns across 8 bases. Germline V CDR1 and CDR2: SEHNR, FQNEAQ (reference sequence). The CDR3 contains 14 residues. V shed 0 bases, J shed 5 bases, and the junction held 2 bases outside the gene matches. CDR3 bases: TGTGCCAGCAGCTTAGCGAACAGGGGGTATGGCTACACCTTC. Encoded protein: CASSLANRGYGYTF.

This sequence joins TRBV27 and TRBJ1-1, with TRBD1 matching 10 bases. Germline V gene lookup returns CDR1 MNHEY and CDR2 SMNVEV (reference sequence). CDR3 length equals 14 residues. Germline trimming cut 4 bases from V and 3 bases from J; bases unmatched to any gene: 2. This chain's CDR3 is CASSWTGGDTEAFF. The CDR3 DNA is TGTGCCAGCAGTTGGACAGGGGGGGACACTGAAGCTTTCTTT.

This clone was picked up a small number of times. This rearrangement joins TRBV6-1 to TRBJ2-5; TRBD2 aligns across 7 bases. Germline V gene data show CDR1 as MNHNS and CDR2 as SASEGT. The CDR3 runs 16 residues. J lost 2 bases, V lost 4 bases, and 10 bases had no gene match. The CDR3 DNA follows: TGTGCCAGCAGTGGGGTGGCCGGGAGGAGTCAAGAGACCCAGTACTTC. It translates to CASSGVAGRSQETQYF.

This clone was picked up a small number of times. V and J are TRBV9 and TRBJ2-7; either TRBD1 or TRBD2 may fit D (6 bases each). The ends were cut back, 0 bases at V and 3 bases at J, with 16 bases in the middle. The germline gives CDR1 SGDLS, CDR2 YYNGEE. This CDR3 has 16 residues. The CDR3 sequence is CASSVDSWGAHYEQYF. The CDR3 DNA reads TGTGCCAGCAGCGTAGACTCGTGGGGGGCCCACTACGAGCAGTACTTC.

This clone was counted between two and nine times. V and J are TRBV5-1 and TRBJ2-7; D gene uncertain. CDR3 length: 12 residues. Germline CDR1 SGHRS, CDR2 YFSETQ. The ends were cut back, 0 bases at V and 6 bases at J, with 7 bases in the middle. This chain's CDR3 is CASSLDPGEQYF. The CDR3 DNA follows: TGCGCCAGCAGCTTGGATCCGGGCGAGCAGTACTTC.

The rearrangement joins TRBV18 to TRBJ2-7; no clear D. Germline CDR1 and CDR2: KGHSH and LQKENI. Trimming shortened V by 6 bases and J by 2 bases, and 11 bases separated the two germline ends. CDR3 length equals 13 residues. The DNA for the CDR3 is TGTGCCAGCTCCCCCTCGGCTCCCTACGAGCAGTACTTC. This translates into CASSPSAPYEQYF.

V and J are TRBV6-6 and TRBJ1-4; the D is unclear. The germline V gene encodes CDR1 MNHNY and CDR2 SVGAGI (reference sequence). V dropped 0 bases and J dropped 5 bases, with 10 bases sitting between them. The length of the CDR3 is 15 residues. The CDR3, as DNA: TGTGCCAGCAGTTACTCGTTGTCTCTCAATGAAAAACTGTTTTTT. Amino acids: CASSYSLSLNEKLFF.

The rearrangement links TRBV2 to TRBJ2-7; 13 bases align to TRBD2. Trimming took 6 bases from V and 3 from J; bases not matched to a gene: 5. Germline V gives CDR1 SNHLY, CDR2 FYNNEI. This CDR3 spans 15 amino acids. CDR3 sequence reads: CASSVGLAGFYEQYF. Written as DNA, the CDR3 is TGTGCCAGCAGCGTGGGACTAGCGGGATTCTACGAGCAGTACTTC.

V and J are TRBV28 and TRBJ2-7; TRBD2 matches 7 bases. The germline V gene has CDR1 MDHEN and CDR2 SYDVKM. J lost 2 bases, V lost 6 bases, and 7 bases had no gene match. This CDR3 spans 14 amino acids. In DNA, the CDR3 is TGTGCCAGCAGACTGGGAGGGTCAACCTACGAGCAGTACTTC. The encoded protein is CASRLGGSTYEQYF.